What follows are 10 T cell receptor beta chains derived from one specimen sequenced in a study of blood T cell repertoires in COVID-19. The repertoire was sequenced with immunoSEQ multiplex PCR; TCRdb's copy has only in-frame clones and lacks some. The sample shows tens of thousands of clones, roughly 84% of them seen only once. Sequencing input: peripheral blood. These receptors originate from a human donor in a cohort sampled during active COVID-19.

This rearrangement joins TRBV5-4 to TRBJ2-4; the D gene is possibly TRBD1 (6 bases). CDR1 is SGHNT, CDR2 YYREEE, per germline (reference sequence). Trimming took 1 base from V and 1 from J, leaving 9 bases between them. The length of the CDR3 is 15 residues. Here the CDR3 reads CASSLPQGAKNIQYF. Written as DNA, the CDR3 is TGTGCCAGCAGCTTGCCGCAGGGGGCCAAAAACATTCAGTACTTC.

CDR3 sequence reads: CASSGGIGVYDYGYTF. CDR3 bases: TGTGCCAGCAGTGGGGGAATAGGGGTTTATGACTATGGCTACACCTTC. The chain recombines TRBV2 with TRBJ1-2; perhaps TRBD1 as D (5 bases). Germline V gives CDR1 SNHLY, CDR2 FYNNEI. The V end lost 4 bases, the J end lost 3 bases, and 18 bases lay between the germline ends. The CDR3 runs 16 residues.

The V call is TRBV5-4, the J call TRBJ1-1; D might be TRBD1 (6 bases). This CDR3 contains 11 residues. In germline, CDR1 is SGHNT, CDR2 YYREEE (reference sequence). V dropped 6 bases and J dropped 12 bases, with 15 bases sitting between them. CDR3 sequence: CASIGGGGTFF. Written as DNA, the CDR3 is TGTGCCAGCATCGGGGGAGGGGGTACTTTCTTT.

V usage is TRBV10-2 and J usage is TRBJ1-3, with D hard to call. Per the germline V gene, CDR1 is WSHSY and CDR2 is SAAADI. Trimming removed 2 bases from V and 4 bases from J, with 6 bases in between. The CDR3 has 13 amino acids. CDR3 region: CASSEGLGNTIYF. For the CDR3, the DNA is TGCGCCAGCAGTGAGGGCCTGGGAAACACCATATATTTT.

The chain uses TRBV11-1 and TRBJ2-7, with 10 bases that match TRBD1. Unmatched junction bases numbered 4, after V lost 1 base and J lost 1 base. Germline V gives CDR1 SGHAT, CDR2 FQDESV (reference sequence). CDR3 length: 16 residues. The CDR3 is CASSLGPGQGSYEQYF. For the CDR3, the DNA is TGTGCCAGCAGCTTAGGCCCGGGACAGGGGTCCTACGAGCAGTACTTC.

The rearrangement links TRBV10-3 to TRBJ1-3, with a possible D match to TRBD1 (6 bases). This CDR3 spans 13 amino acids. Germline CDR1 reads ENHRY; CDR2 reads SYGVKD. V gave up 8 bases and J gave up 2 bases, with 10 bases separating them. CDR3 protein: CAISQGTGNTIYF. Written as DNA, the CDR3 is TGTGCCATCTCACAGGGAACTGGAAACACCATATATTTT.

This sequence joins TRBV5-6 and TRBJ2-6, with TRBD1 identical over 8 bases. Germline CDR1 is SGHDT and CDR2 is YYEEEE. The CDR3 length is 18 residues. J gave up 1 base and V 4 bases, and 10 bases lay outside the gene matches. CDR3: CASSDVGQGGSGANVLTF. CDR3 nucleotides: TGTGCCAGCAGCGACGTTGGACAGGGAGGATCTGGGGCCAACGTCCTGACTTTC.

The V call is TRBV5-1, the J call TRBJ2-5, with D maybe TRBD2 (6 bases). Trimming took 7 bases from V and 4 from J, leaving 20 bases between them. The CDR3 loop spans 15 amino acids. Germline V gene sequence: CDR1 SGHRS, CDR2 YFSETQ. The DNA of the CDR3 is TGCGCCAGCGCTAGAGGGGTATTCGGGGGAGAGACCCAGTACTTC. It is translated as CASARGVFGGETQYF.

The DNA for the CDR3 is TGTGCCAGCAGCTCCCAGGGGGCGGGCTACGAGCAGTACTTC. Amino acids: CASSSQGAGYEQYF. This chain uses TRBV7-2 with TRBJ2-7, with TRBD1 matching 8 bases. The junction had 5 bases not matched to a gene; V was cut back by 4 bases and J by 3 bases. Germline loops: CDR1 SGHTA, CDR2 FQGNSA. The CDR3 loop spans 14 amino acids.

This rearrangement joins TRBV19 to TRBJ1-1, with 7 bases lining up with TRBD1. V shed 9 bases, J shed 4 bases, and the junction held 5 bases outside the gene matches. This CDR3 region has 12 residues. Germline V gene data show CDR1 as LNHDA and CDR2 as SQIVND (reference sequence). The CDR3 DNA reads TGTGCCAGCAAGACAGGGCTCACTGAAGCTTTCTTT. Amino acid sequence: CASKTGLTEAFF.